The T cell receptor (beta chain) described here comes from a study of Ad26.COV2.S vaccination and SARS-CoV-2 variants. Study conclusions and caveats: The study found higher spike-specific TCR breadth in vaccine than placebo recipients. Similar non-spike TCR breadth was observed in recipients of vaccine and of placebo.

With respect to this clone: The antigen remains undetermined.

The V gene end was trimmed by 0 bases and the J gene end by 0 bases; junction bases not matched to a gene: 7. CDR3 length: 16 amino acids. Per germline, CDR1 GTSNPN and CDR2 SVGIG (reference sequence). Only in-frame clones appear in the TCRdb table, and some are missing; sequencing was by immunoSEQ multiplex PCR. The sample has around 300,000 clones; about 88% are singletons. Specified treatment: about 20 received Ad26.COV2.S at low or high dose, single or two shots; about five received placebo; per-sample allocation not given. Day 63 after the first injection of vaccine or placebo was the sampling time. This vaccine is an Ad26 vector that expresses the Wuhan-strain SARS-CoV-2 spike.

The TCR sequence derives from a person aged 18-60 years who received the Ad26.COV2.S COVID-19 vaccine or a placebo. This specimen consisted of peripheral blood, obtained in a trial of Ad26.COV2.S vaccine versus placebo. This sequence joins TRBV30 and TRBJ1-1; 7 nucleotides agree with TRBD1. The CDR3 spells CAWSVPRDSLNTEAFF. In nucleotides, the CDR3 is TGTGCCTGGAGTGTACCTCGGGACAGTCTGAACACTGAAGCTTTCTTT.